Here is one T cell receptor (beta chain) with its context. Its cognate antigen is unknown. V trimming: 7 bases; J trimming: 9 bases; junction bases outside the gene matches: 11. The V gene's germline CDR1 is SGHTA and CDR2 FQGNSA. This CDR3 is built from 15 residues. Primers: 60 Vbeta forward and 13 Jbeta reverse. The data were produced by immunoSEQ multiplex PCR, yet TCRdb's version contains in-frame clones alone and is incomplete. The top ten clones hold around 1.9% of a sample with 160,000 or so clones, less than 90% of them seen once. Donors consisted of healthy bone marrow donors. This record comes from a study of cytomegalovirus exposure and HLA in healthy donors. Study-level findings and limits: Donors were assumed by presence/absence analyses to have roughly uniform sequencing depth. Investigators reported about 160 TCR beta chains as tied to cytomegalovirus.

The specimen was PBMCs. The receptor was derived from a man younger than 35 in good health and CMV-seronegative. This chain connects TRBV7-2 to TRBJ2-2; 10 bases match TRBD1. The CDR3 is CASTRSRDRGRELFF. CDR3 nucleotide sequence: TGTGCCAGCACCCGGAGCCGGGACAGGGGAAGGGAGCTGTTTTTT.